This T cell receptor (beta chain) is from a study of blood T cell repertoires in COVID-19. Study details: Samples came from the United States, Italy and Spain, spanning acute and convalescent COVID-19.

This CDR3 has 13 amino acids. CDR1 and CDR2 (germline): MDHEN, SYDVKM. V lost 6 bases, J lost 6 bases, and 5 bases stayed unmatched. TCRdb's table, derived via immunoSEQ multiplex PCR, lists solely in-frame clones and lacks some. Of 110,000 to 150,000 clones listed, about 77% are singletons. This receptor was taken from a man aged 60 to 75 with acute or convalescent COVID-19. Sample: peripheral blood. The chain has TRBV28 and TRBJ1-5, with 7 bases fitting TRBD1. The CDR3 sequence: CASRTGDGQPQHF. CDR3 nucleotide sequence: TGTGCCAGCAGAACAGGGGACGGTCAGCCCCAGCATTTT.